This T cell receptor (beta chain) emerged from a study of T cells in Graves' hyperthyroidism and ophthalmopathy. Per germline, CDR1 LNHDA and CDR2 SQIVND (reference sequence). Trimming pared 3 bases from V and 2 bases from J, leaving 11 bases between. This CDR3 comprises 14 residues. The source material, RNA transcripts, was used to amplify TCR beta CDR3 regions. RT-PCR in the first round (using the HTBI primer set) targeted the TCR CDR3. TCRdb ran MiXCR on the multiplex PCR reads and lists one entry per CDR3 protein. The sample contains roughly 180,000 distinct CDR3 sequences, more than 15% of which appear only once. This clonotype showed up many times.

The specimen was blood. The chain joins TRBV19 to TRBJ2-7; no clear D. The receptor comes from a woman between 45 and 65 years old with Graves' hyperthyroidism. CDR3 loop: CASSIRLGTYEQYF. The DNA of the CDR3 is TGTGCCAGTAGTATTCGCCTCGGAACCTACGAGCAGTACTTC. Full variable domain (rest looked up from reference TRBV19 and TRBJ2-7): DGGITQSPKYLFRKEGQNVTLSCEQNLNHDAMYWYRQDPGQGLRLIYYSQIVNDFQKGDIAEGYSVSREKKESFPLTVTSAQKNPTAFYLCASSIRLGTYEQYFGPGTRLTVT.